A selection of T cell receptor beta chains follows, all from one sample in a study of cytomegalovirus exposure and HLA in healthy donors. TCRdb's copy holds only in-frame clones and misses some; the assay was immunoSEQ multiplex PCR. The profile shows about 140,000 clones, about four fifths of them singletons. The specimen sequenced was PBMCs. These receptor sequences come from a female donor in good health and CMV-seronegative. Both conserved end residues are part of each CDR3. A D gene is named only where the DNA matches it firmly. Size values are once, few and many counts, or a class for expanded clones, and some rows have none.

V gene	clone size	J gene	D gene	CDR3 protein	CDR3 DNA
TRBV28	-	TRBJ2-2	TRBD1	CAIGTANTGELFF	TGTGCCATTGGGACAGCGAACACCGGGGAGCTGTTTTTT
TRBV30	-	TRBJ2-1	-	CAWSPPSRGQFF	TGTGCCTGGAGTCCCCCGTCTAGGGGACAGTTCTTC
TRBV6-1	-	TRBJ2-5	TRBD2	CASSRTSGFGETQYF	TGTGCCAGCAGCCGGACTAGCGGGTTCGGTGAGACCCAGTACTTC
TRBV7-3	-	TRBJ2-2	-	CATSEGDTGELFF	TGTGCCACTTCCGAGGGCGACACCGGGGAGCTGTTTTTT
TRBV4-1	once	TRBJ1-3	-	CASSQEYRETGNTIYF	TGCGCCAGCAGCCAAGAGTACAGGGAAACTGGAAACACCATATATTTT
TRBV9	-	TRBJ2-7	TRBD2	CASSVAGGGYEQYF	TGTGCCAGCAGCGTAGCTGGGGGGGGCTACGAGCAGTACTTC
TRBV28	-	TRBJ1-4	-	CASSQGTLEKLFF	TGTGCCAGCAGTCAGGGGACCCTTGAAAAACTGTTTTTT
TRBV9	-	TRBJ2-1	TRBD2	CASSAPRWTSGRKGQFF	TGTGCCAGCAGCGCACCCCGGTGGACTAGCGGGAGGAAGGGGCAGTTCTTC
TRBV9	-	TRBJ2-3	TRBD2	CASSLGAGGYTDTQYF	TGTGCCAGCAGCTTAGGGGCGGGGGGCTACACAGATACGCAGTATTTT
TRBV7-3	-	TRBJ2-5	TRBD2	CASSRGTSGDETQYF	TGTGCCAGCAGCCGCGGGACTAGCGGTGACGAGACCCAGTACTTC
TRBV7-9	-	TRBJ2-7	TRBD2	CASSRGLAGASPSSYEQYF	TGTGCCAGCAGCAGGGGGCTAGCGGGGGCCTCACCTAGCTCCTACGAGCAGTACTTC
TRBV4-3	few	TRBJ1-2	TRBD1	CASSQAAGGGYGYTF	TGCGCCAGCAGCCAAGCGGCAGGGGGCGGATATGGCTACACCTTC
TRBV25-1	-	TRBJ2-1	TRBD2	CASTSGDYNEQFF	TGTGCCAGCACCAGCGGGGACTACAATGAGCAGTTCTTC
TRBV11-2	-	TRBJ2-7	-	CASSLGLSGSAYEQYF	TGTGCCAGCAGCTTAGGCTTATCGGGTTCAGCCTACGAGCAGTACTTC
TRBV13	few	TRBJ1-4	-	CASSQGNEKLFF	TGTGCCAGCTCGCAGGGGAATGAAAAACTGTTTTTT
TRBV10-1	-	TRBJ2-1	-	CASSPGRGNEQFF	TGCGCCAGCAGTCCCGGTAGGGGCAATGAGCAGTTCTTC
TRBV19	-	TRBJ2-3	TRBD1	CASSNLGQGADTQYF	TGTGCCAGTAGTAACCTTGGACAGGGAGCAGATACGCAGTATTTT
TRBV30	once	TRBJ1-2	-	CAWRRGRGYTF	TGTGCCTGGAGGAGAGGGCGCGGCTACACCTTC
TRBV7-6	-	TRBJ2-2	-	CASSSRRADTGELFF	TGTGCCAGCAGCTCCCGGCGGGCGGACACCGGGGAGCTGTTTTTT
TRBV5-1	-	TRBJ1-1	-	CASSLGGNTEAFF	TGCGCCAGCAGCTTGGGAGGAAACACTGAAGCTTTCTTT
TRBV7-9	-	TRBJ2-7	-	CASTPLNSMSSYEQYF	TGTGCCAGCACCCCCTTGAACTCTATGAGCTCCTACGAGCAGTACTTC
TRBV7-9	-	TRBJ1-2	-	CASSLGRSLYGYTF	TGTGCCAGCAGCTTAGGCAGGTCCCTCTATGGCTACACCTTC
TRBV4-2	-	TRBJ2-7	-	CASSQDRGALGEQYF	TGTGCCAGCAGCCAAGACAGGGGAGCCCTTGGCGAGCAGTACTTC
TRBV11-3	-	TRBJ2-7	TRBD1	CASSSQGQVLSISYEQYF	TGTGCCAGCAGCTCACAGGGACAGGTACTTTCCATTTCCTACGAGCAGTACTTC
TRBV9	-	TRBJ2-1	TRBD1	CASSPDRGSYNEQFF	TGTGCCAGCAGCCCCGACAGGGGCTCCTACAATGAGCAGTTCTTC
TRBV27	-	TRBJ2-7	TRBD2	CASSKGLAHEQYF	TGTGCCAGCAGTAAGGGACTAGCCCACGAGCAGTACTTC
TRBV6-1	-	TRBJ2-1	TRBD2	CASSVLAGLYNEQFF	TGTGCCAGCAGTGTACTAGCGGGACTTTACAATGAGCAGTTCTTC
TRBV6-1	-	TRBJ2-5	-	CASSEAGPGIQETQYF	TGTGCCAGCAGTGAAGCGGGCCCCGGGATCCAAGAGACCCAGTACTTC
TRBV5-4	-	TRBJ2-5	TRBD2	CASSPTSGSRETQYF	TGTGCCAGCAGCCCGACTAGCGGGAGTCGAGAGACCCAGTACTTC
TRBV11-2	-	TRBJ1-3	-	CASSAGVSGNTIYF	TGTGCCAGCAGCGCCGGGGTCTCTGGAAACACCATATATTTT
TRBV7-2	-	TRBJ2-3	-	CASSSTDTQYF	TGTGCCAGCAGCTCTACGGATACGCAGTATTTT
TRBV29-1	-	TRBJ2-1	TRBD1	CSVADRGQMYNEQFF	TGCAGCGTTGCGGACAGGGGGCAAATGTACAATGAGCAGTTCTTC
TRBV7-8	-	TRBJ2-6	TRBD1	CASSFGTAGANVLTF	TGTGCCAGCAGCTTCGGGACAGCAGGGGCCAACGTCCTGACTTTC
TRBV6-5	-	TRBJ1-1	-	CASSYETENTEAFF	TGTGCCAGCAGTTACGAGACAGAGAACACTGAAGCTTTCTTT
TRBV2	few	TRBJ1-1	-	CASSWGAGTEAFF	TGTGCCAGCAGTTGGGGCGCCGGCACTGAAGCTTTCTTT
TRBV4-1	-	TRBJ1-2	-	CASSRGTIGYTF	TGCGCCAGCAGCCGAGGGACTATCGGCTACACCTTC
TRBV7-2	few	TRBJ2-5	TRBD2	CASSPVAGQETQYF	TGTGCCAGCAGCCCAGTAGCGGGCCAAGAGACCCAGTACTTC
TRBV30	-	TRBJ1-5	TRBD1	CAWSAGGFQPQHF	TGTGCCTGGAGTGCAGGGGGCTTTCAGCCCCAGCATTTT
TRBV29-1	-	TRBJ1-1	-	CSVEFSTEAFF	TGCAGCGTTGAGTTTAGCACTGAAGCTTTCTTT
TRBV27	-	TRBJ2-7	TRBD2	CASSSGGSSYEQYF	TGTGCCAGCAGTTCCGGCGGGAGCTCCTACGAGCAGTACTTC
TRBV5-1	-	TRBJ2-7	-	CASSSTGVLSYEQYF	TGCGCCAGCAGCTCCACCGGAGTACTTTCCTACGAGCAGTACTTC
TRBV18	once	TRBJ1-5	-	CASSAPPGNSNQPQHF	TGTGCCAGCTCAGCACCCCCCGGTAATAGCAATCAGCCCCAGCATTTT
TRBV18	-	TRBJ2-7	TRBD2	CASSPLLAGGYEQYF	TGTGCCAGCTCACCCCTACTAGCGGGGGGCTACGAGCAGTACTTC
TRBV1	-	TRBJ2-7	-	CTSSQFLCRLAGEDQYF	TGCACCAGCAGCCAATTTTTATGTCGACTAGCGGGAGAAGACCAGTACTTC
TRBV27	-	TRBJ2-1	-	CASSLRDSHNEQFF	TGTGCCAGCAGTTTAAGAGACAGTCACAATGAGCAGTTCTTC
TRBV10-2	-	TRBJ2-1	-	CASSEWQGIGLNEQFF	TGCGCCAGCAGTGAGTGGCAGGGAATAGGCCTAAATGAGCAGTTCTTC
TRBV29-1	-	TRBJ2-7	TRBD1	CSVFGDRGPYEQYF	TGCAGCGTGTTTGGGGACAGGGGACCCTACGAGCAGTACTTC
TRBV7-2	-	TRBJ2-7	TRBD2	CASSETSGANYEQYF	TGTGCCAGCAGTGAAACTAGCGGGGCTAATTACGAGCAGTACTTC